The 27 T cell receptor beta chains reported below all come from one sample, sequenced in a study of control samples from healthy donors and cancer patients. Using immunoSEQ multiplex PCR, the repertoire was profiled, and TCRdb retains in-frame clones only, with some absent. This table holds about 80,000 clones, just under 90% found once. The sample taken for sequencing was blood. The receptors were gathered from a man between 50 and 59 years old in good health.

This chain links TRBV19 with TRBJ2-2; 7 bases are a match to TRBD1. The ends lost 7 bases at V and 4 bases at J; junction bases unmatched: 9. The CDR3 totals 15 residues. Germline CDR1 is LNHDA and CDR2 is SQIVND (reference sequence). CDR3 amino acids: CASTADRRSTGELFF. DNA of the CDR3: TGTGCCAGTACGGCGGACAGGAGAAGCACCGGGGAGCTGTTTTTT. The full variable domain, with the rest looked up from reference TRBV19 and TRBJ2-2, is DGGITQSPKYLFRKEGQNVTLSCEQNLNHDAMYWYRQDPGQGLRLIYYSQIVNDFQKGDIAEGYSVSREKKESFPLTVTSAQKNPTAFYLCASTADRRSTGELFFGEGSRLTVL.

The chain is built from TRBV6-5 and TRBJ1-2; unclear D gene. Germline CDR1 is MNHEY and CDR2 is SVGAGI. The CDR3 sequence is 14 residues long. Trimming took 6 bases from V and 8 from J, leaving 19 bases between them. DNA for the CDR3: TGTGCCAGCAGCCCCGCCTGGGATGGTTTGGGCTACACCTTC. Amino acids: CASSPAWDGLGYTF.

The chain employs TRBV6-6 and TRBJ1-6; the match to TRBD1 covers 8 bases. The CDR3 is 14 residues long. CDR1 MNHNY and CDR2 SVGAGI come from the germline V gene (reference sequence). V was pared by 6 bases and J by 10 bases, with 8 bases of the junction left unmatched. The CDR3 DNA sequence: TGTGCCAGCAGGAACGACAGGGGAAGCTCACCCCTCCACTTT. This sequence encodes CASRNDRGSSPLHF.

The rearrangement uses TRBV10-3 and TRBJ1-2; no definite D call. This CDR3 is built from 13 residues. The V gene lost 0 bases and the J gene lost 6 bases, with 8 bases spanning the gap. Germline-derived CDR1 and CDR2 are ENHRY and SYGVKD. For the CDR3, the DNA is TGTGCCATCAGTGAGTCCGGGTTTGATGGCTACACCTTC. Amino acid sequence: CAISESGFDGYTF.

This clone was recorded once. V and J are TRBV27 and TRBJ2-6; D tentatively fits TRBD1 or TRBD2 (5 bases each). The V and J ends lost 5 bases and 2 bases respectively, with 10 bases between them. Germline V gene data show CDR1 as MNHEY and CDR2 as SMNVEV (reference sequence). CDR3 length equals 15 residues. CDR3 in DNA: TGTGCCAGCAGTCCCCTGGGGGCTGGGGCCAACGTCCTGACTTTC. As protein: CASSPLGAGANVLTF. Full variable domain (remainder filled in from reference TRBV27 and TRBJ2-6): EAQVTQNPRYLITVTGKKLTVTCSQNMNHEYMSWYRQDPGLGLRQIYYSMNVEVTDKGDVPEGYKVSRKEKRNFPLILESPSPNQTSLYFCASSPLGAGANVLTFGAGSRLTVL.

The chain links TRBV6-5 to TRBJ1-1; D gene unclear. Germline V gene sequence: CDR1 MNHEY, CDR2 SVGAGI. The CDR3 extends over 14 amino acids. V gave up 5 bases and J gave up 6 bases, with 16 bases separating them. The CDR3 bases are TGTGCCAGCAGTCTGCTTGTGGGCTCCGCTGAAGCTTTCTTT. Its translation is CASSLLVGSAEAFF.

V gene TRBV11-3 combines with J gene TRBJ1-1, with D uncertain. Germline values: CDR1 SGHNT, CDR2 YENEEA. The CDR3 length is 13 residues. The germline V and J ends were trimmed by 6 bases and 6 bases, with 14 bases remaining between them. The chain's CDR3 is CASRNYRDSEAFF. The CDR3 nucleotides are TGTGCCAGCAGAAACTACAGAGATTCTGAAGCTTTCTTT.

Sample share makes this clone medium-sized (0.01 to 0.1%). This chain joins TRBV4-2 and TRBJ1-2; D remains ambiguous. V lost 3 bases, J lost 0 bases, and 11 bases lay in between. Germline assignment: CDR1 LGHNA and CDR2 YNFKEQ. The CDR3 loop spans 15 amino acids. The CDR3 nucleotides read TGTGCCAGCAGCCAGGCGCAGGAAACTAACTATGGCTACACCTTC. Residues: CASSQAQETNYGYTF.

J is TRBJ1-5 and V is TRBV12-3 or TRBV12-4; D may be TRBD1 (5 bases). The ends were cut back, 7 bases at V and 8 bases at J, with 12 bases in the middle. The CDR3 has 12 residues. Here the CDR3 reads CASTRGTEPQHF. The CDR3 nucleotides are TGTGCCAGCACCCGGGGGACCGAGCCCCAGCATTTT.

CDR3 DNA: TGTGCCAGCAGCTTACAGGGCGGGGGGCTCACAGATACGCAGTATTTT. This encodes CASSLQGGGLTDTQYF. The chain couples TRBV7-6 to TRBJ2-3, with 8 nucleotides matching TRBD2. J was trimmed by 2 bases and V by 2 bases; bases with no gene match: 6. This CDR3 spans 16 amino acids. CDR1 and CDR2 (germline): SGHVS, FNYEAQ.

This CDR3 is CASRTGQGDSGNTIYF. The CDR3, as DNA: TGTGCCAGCAGGACCGGACAGGGCGACTCTGGAAACACCATATATTTT. V usage is TRBV28 and J usage is TRBJ1-3; 8 bases match TRBD1. Germline V gene data show CDR1 as MDHEN and CDR2 as SYDVKM. The CDR3 sequence is 16 residues long. V lost 6 bases and J lost 0; bases outside the gene matches: 7.

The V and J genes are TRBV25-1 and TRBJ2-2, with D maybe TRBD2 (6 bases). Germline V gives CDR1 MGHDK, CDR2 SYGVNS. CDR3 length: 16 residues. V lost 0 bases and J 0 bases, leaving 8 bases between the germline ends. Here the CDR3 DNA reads TGTGCCAGCAGTGAATATGCGGGGTCGAACACCGGGGAGCTGTTTTTT. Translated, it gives CASSEYAGSNTGELFF.

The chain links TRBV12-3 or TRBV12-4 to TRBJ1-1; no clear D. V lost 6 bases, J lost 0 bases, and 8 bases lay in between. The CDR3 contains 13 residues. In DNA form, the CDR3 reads TGTGCCAGCAGCAATGGACTGAACACTGAAGCTTTCTTT. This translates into CASSNGLNTEAFF.

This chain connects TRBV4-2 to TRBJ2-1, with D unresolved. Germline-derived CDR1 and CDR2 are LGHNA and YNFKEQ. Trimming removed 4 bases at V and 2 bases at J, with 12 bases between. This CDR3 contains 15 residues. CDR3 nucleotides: TGTGCCAGCAGCCCTAACAGAGATACCTACAATGAGCAGTTCTTC. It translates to CASSPNRDTYNEQFF.

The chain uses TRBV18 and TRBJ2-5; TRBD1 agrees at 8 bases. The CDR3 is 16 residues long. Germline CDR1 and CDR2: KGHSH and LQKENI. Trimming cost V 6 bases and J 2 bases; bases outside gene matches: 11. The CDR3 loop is CASSPRQGSLQETQYF. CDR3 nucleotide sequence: TGTGCCAGCTCCCCTCGACAGGGGTCGTTACAAGAGACCCAGTACTTC.

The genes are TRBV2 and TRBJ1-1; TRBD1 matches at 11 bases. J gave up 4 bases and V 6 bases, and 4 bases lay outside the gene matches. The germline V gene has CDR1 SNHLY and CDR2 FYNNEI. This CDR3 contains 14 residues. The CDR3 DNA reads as TGTGCCAGCAGCCGGGACAGGGGGTTCACTGAAGCTTTCTTT. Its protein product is CASSRDRGFTEAFF.

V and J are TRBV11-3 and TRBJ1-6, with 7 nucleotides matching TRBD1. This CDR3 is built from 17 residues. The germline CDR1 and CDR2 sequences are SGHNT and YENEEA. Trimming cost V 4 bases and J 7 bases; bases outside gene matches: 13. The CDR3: CASSSFSLGQQNSPLHF. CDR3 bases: TGTGCCAGCAGCTCTTTTTCATTGGGACAGCAAAATTCACCCCTCCACTTT.

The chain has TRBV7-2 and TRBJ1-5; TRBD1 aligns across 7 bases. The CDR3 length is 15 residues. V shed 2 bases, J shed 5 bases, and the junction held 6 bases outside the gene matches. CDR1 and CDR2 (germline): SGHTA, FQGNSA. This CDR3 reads CASSLSGTDYQPQHF. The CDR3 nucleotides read TGTGCCAGCAGCTTATCCGGGACAGATTATCAGCCCCAGCATTTT.

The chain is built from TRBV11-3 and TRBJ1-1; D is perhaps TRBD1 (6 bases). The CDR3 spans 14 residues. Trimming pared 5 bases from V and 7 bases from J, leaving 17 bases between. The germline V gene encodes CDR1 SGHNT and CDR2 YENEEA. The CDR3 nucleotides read TGTGCCAGCAGCCCCCACCAGGGGAGGGGTGAAGCTTTCTTT. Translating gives CASSPHQGRGEAFF.

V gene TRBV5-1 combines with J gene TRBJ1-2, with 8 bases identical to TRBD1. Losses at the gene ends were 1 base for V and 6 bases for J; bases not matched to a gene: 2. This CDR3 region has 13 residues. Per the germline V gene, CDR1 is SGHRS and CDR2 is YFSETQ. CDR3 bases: TGCGCCAGCAGCTTGCAGGGGGCGGATGGCTACACCTTC. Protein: CASSLQGADGYTF.

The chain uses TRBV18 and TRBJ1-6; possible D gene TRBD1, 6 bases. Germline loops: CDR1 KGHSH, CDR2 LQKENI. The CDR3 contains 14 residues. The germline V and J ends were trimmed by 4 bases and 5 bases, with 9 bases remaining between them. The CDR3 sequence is CASSRDKNNSPLHF. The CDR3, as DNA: TGTGCCAGCTCACGGGACAAGAATAATTCACCCCTCCACTTT.

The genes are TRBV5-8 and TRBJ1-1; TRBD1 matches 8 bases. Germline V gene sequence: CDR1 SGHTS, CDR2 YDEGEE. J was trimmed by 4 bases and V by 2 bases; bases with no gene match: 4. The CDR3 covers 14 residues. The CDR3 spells CASSFRGRGTEAFF. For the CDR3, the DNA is TGTGCCAGCAGCTTCAGGGGGCGAGGCACTGAAGCTTTCTTT.

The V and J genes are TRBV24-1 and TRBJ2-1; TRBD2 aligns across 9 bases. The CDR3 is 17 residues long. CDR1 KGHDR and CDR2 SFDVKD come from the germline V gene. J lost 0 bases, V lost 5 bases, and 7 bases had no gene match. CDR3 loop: CATSGGLAKSSYNEQFF. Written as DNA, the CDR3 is TGTGCCACCAGTGGGGGACTAGCAAAAAGCTCCTACAATGAGCAGTTCTTC.

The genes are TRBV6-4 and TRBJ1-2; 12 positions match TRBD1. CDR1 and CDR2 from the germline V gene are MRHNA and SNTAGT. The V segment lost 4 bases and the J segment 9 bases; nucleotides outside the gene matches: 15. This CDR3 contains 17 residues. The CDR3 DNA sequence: TGTGCCAGCAGTGCGACGGGACAGGGGGCTGGATTCGGAAGCTACACCTTC. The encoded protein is CASSATGQGAGFGSYTF.

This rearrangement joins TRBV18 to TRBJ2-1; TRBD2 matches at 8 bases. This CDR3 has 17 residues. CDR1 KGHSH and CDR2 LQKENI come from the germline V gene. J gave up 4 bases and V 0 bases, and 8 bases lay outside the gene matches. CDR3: CASSPPQRGRDYNEQFF. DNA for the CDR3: TGTGCCAGCTCACCACCGCAGCGGGGGCGCGATTACAATGAGCAGTTCTTC.

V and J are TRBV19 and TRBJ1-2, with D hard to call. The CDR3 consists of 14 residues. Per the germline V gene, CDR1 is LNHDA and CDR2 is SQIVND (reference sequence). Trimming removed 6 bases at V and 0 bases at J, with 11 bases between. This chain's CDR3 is CASRVAKANYGYTF. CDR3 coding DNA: TGTGCCAGTAGGGTAGCGAAAGCTAACTATGGCTACACCTTC.

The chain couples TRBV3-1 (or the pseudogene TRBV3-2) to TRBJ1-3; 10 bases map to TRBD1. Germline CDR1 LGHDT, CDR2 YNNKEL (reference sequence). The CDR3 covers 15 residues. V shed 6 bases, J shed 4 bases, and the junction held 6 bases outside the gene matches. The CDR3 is CASRPGQGYGNTIYF. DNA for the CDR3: TGTGCCAGCAGACCGGGACAGGGGTACGGAAACACCATATATTTT.